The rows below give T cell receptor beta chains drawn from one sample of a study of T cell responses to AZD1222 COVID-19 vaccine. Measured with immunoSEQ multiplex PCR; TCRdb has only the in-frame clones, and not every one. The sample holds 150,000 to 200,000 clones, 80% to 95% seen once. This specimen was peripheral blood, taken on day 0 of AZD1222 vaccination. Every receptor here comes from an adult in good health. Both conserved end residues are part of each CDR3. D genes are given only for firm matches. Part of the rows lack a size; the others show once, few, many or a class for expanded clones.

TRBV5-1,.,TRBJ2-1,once,TGCGCCAGCAGAAATTGGGACCGAGCGGTCGAGCAGTTCTTC,CASRNWDRAVEQFF
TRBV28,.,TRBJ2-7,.,TGTGCCAGCAGTTTACCCGTGGGGGCGGGCTACGAGCAGTACTTC,CASSLPVGAGYEQYF
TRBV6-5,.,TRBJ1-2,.,TGTGCCAGCAGTTACTCGGACCGCTATGGCTACACCTTC,CASSYSDRYGYTF
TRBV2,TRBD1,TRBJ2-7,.,TGTGCCAGCAATAAACAGGGGGGCTCCTACGAGCAGTACTTC,CASNKQGGSYEQYF
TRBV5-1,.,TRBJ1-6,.,TGCGCCAGCAGCCCGGGGGAGGGGAATTCACCCCTCCACTTT,CASSPGEGNSPLHF
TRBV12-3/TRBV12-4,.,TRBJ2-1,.,TGTGCCAGCAGTAGACTAGAGAATGAGCAGTTCTTC,CASSRLENEQFF
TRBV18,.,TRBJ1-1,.,TGTGCCAGCTCGCCGTTAGAACGTTTCATTCTCACCCAAGCTTTCTTT,CASSPLERFILTQAFF
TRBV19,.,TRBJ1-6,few,TGTGCCAGTAGTTTCGAGGGTTCACCCCTCCACTTT,CASSFEGSPLHF
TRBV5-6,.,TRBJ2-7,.,TGTGCCAGCAGCTTGGTCTACGAGCAGTACTTC,CASSLVYEQYF
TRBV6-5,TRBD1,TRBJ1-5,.,TGTGCCAGCAGCTTAACAGGGGGCAGCCAGCCCCAGCATTTT,CASSLTGGSQPQHF
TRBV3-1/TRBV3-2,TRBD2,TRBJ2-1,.,TGTGCCAGCAGCCATGACGGGAGCGGGGGGAATGAGCAGTTCTTC,CASSHDGSGGNEQFF
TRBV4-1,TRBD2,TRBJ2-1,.,TGCGCCAGCAGCCAAGAAAGCCGTAGCGGGGGTCCATACAATGAGCAGTTCTTC,CASSQESRSGGPYNEQFF
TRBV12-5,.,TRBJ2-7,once,TGTGCTAGTGGCCCCACAGGCAGGGCCCCCTACGAGCAGTACTTC,CASGPTGRAPYEQYF
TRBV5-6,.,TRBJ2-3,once,TGTGCCAGCAGCTTGGTCGGGGACCGGGATACGCAGTATTTT,CASSLVGDRDTQYF
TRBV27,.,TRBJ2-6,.,TGTGCCAGCAGTTTGGACTCTGGGGCCAACGTCCTGACTTTC,CASSLDSGANVLTF
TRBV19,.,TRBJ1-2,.,TGTGCCAGTAGTATAGATCATACAGGGAGTAATGGCTACACCTTC,CASSIDHTGSNGYTF
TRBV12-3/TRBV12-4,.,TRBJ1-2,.,TGTGCCAGCAGTTTACAGCCCCAGGGGAACACCTTC,CASSLQPQGNTF
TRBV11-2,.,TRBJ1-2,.,TGTGCCAGCAGCTTAGATCTAGGAACGCCCGCGAAAGGCTACACCTTC,CASSLDLGTPAKGYTF
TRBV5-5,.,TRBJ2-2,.,TGTGCCAGCAGCCCGCGGGTAGGGTTCACCGGGGAGCTGTTTTTT,CASSPRVGFTGELFF
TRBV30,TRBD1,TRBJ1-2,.,TGTGCCTGGAGTGGACAGGGGATCTATGGCTACACCTTC,CAWSGQGIYGYTF
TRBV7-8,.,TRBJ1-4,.,TGTGCCAGCAGCCGTCGAACAACTAATGAAAAACTGTTTTTT,CASSRRTTNEKLFF
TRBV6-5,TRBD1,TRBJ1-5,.,TGTGCCATCGGGACAGGCAATCAGCCCCAGCATTTT,CAIGTGNQPQHF
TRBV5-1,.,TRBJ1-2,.,TGCGCCAGCAGCGAACCCACGGAGACTATCTATGGCTACACCTTC,CASSEPTETIYGYTF
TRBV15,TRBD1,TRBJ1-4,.,TGTGCCACCAGTCCAGGGGGGGCTCAGGAAAAACTGTTTTTT,CATSPGGAQEKLFF
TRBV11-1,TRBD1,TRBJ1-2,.,TGTGCCAGCAGCCGTGGGGACAGGGTACAATATGGCTACACCTTC,CASSRGDRVQYGYTF
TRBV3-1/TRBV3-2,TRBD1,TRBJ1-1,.,TGTGCCAGCAGCCATACAGGGGGCGCAGCTTTCTTT,CASSHTGGAAFF
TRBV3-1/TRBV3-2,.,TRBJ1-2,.,TGTGCCAGCAGCCAAGATTCGGCAGTGTATAACTATCAGGGCTACACCTTC,CASSQDSAVYNYQGYTF
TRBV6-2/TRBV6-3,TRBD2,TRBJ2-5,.,TGTGCCAGCAGTATGGGCGGGAGGAAAGAGACCCAGTACTTC,CASSMGGRKETQYF
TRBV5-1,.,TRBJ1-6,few,TGCGCCAGCAGATACGACAGCCAGGCCGGAAATTCACCCCTCCACTTT,CASRYDSQAGNSPLHF
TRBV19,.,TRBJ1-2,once,TGTGCCAGTAGTTTTTTCGAGGCCGCTTATGGCTACACCTTC,CASSFFEAAYGYTF
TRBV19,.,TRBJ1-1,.,TGTGCCAGTAGTTCTCAGTTCACAGACCCTGAAGCTTTCTTT,CASSSQFTDPEAFF
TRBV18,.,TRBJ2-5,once,TGTGCCAGCTCACCTGGGGGAGAGACCCAGTACTTC,CASSPGGETQYF
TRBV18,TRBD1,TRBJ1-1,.,TGTGCCAGCTCCCAGGGGGCGGTACGTGTGGGTACTGAAGCTTTCTTT,CASSQGAVRVGTEAFF
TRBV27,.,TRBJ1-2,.,TGTGCCAGCAGTAGAGCCGGGGTTGTCTCCTATGGCTACACCTTC,CASSRAGVVSYGYTF
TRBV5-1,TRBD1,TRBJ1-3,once,TGCGCCAGCAGCTTGGAAGGGGGCGCCCGGTTGGTCCCTGGAAACACCATATATTTT,CASSLEGGARLVPGNTIYF
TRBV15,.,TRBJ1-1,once,TGTGCCACCAGCAGATTTCCCGAGTCGGGGCTGGGCACTGAAGCTTTCTTT,CATSRFPESGLGTEAFF
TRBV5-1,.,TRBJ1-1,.,TGCGCCAGCAGTTTGGGCCCGAGCACTGAAGCTTTCTTT,CASSLGPSTEAFF
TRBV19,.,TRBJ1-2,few,TGTGCCAGTAGTAATTTTGAACGGCCGGGAATCGGCTACACCTTC,CASSNFERPGIGYTF
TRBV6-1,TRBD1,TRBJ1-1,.,TGTGCCAGCAGTGAAGGGACAGGGAACACTGAAGCTTTCTTT,CASSEGTGNTEAFF
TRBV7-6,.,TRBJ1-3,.,TGTGCCAGCAGCTTAGTACAGGGTGGTGGAAACACCATATATTTT,CASSLVQGGGNTIYF
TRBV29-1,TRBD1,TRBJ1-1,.,TGCAGCGCCTCGACAGGGGCGGGCACTGAAGCTTTCTTT,CSASTGAGTEAFF
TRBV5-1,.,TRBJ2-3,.,TGCGCCAGCAGCTTGGCCAGCACTAGCACAGATACGCAGTATTTT,CASSLASTSTDTQYF
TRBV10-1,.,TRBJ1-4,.,TGCGCCAGCAGTGAATTTCGTGGAAAACTGTTTTTT,CASSEFRGKLFF